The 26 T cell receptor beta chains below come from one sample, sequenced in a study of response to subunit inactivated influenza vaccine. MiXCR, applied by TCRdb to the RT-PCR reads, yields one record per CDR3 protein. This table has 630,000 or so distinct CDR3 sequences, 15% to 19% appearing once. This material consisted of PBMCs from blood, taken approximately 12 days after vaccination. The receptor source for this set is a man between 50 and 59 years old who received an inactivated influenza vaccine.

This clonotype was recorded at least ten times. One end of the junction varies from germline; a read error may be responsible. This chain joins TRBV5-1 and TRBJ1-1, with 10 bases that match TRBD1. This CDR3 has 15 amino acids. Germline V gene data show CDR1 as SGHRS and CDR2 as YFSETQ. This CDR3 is CASSNSGQGNAEAFF. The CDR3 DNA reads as TGCGCCAGCAGCAACTCGGGACAGGGGAACGCTGAAGCTTTCTTT.

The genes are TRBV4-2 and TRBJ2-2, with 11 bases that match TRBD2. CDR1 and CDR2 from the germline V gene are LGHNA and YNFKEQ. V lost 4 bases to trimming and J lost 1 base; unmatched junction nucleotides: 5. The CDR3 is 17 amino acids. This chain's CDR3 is CASSRASGGLNTGELFF. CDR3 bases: TGTGCCAGCAGCCGAGCTAGCGGGGGGTTGAACACCGGGGAGCTGTTTTTT.

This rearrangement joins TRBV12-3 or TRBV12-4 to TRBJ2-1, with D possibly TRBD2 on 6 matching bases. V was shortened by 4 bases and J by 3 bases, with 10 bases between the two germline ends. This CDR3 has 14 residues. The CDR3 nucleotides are TGTGCCAGCAGTTGGGGTAGCGGCTACAATGAGCAGTTCTTC. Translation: CASSWGSGYNEQFF.

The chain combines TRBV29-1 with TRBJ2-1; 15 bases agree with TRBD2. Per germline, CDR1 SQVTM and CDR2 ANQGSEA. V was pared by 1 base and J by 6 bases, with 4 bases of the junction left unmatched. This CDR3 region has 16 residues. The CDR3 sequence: CSVEGTSGRGLNEQFF. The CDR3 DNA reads TGCAGCGTTGAAGGGACTAGCGGGAGGGGGCTCAATGAGCAGTTCTTC.

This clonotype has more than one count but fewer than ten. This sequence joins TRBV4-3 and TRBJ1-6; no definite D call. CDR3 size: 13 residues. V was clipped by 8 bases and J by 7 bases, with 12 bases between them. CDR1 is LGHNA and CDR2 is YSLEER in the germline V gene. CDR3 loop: CASALEGNSPLHF. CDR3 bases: TGCGCCAGCGCCCTCGAGGGAAATTCACCCCTCCACTTT.

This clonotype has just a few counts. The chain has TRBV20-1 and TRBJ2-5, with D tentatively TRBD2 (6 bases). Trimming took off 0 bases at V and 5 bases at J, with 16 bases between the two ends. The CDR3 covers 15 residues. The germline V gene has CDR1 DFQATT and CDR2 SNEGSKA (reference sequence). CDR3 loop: CSARELAGISETQYF. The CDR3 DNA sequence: TGCAGTGCTAGAGAACTCGCGGGGATCAGCGAGACCCAGTACTTC.

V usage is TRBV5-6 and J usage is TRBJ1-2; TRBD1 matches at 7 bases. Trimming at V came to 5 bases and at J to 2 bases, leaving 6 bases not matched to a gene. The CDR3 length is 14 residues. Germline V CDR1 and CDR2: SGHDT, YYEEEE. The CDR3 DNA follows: TGTGCCAGCAGTCCGGACAGGACAAACTATGGCTACACCTTC. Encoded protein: CASSPDRTNYGYTF. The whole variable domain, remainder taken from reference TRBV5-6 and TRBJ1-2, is DAGVTQSPTHLIKTRGQQVTLRCSPKSGHDTVSWYQQALGQGPQFIFQYYEEEERQRGNFPDRFSGHQFPNYSSELNVNALLLGDSALYLCASSPDRTNYGYTFGSGTRLTVV.

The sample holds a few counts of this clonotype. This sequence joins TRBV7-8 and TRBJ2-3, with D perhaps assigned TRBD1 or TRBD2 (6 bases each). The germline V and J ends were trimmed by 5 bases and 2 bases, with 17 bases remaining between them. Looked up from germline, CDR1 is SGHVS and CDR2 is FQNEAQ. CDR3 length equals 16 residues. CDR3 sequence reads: CASSPGAGIDTDTQYF. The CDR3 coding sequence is TGTGCCAGCAGCCCGGGGGCGGGCATAGACACAGATACGCAGTATTTT.

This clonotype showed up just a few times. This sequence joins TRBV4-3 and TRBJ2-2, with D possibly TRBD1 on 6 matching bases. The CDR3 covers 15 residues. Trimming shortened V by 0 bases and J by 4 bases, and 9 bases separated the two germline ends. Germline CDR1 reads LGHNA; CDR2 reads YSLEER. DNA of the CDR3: TGCGCCAGCAGCCAAGAACAGGGATTCACCGGGGAGCTGTTTTTT. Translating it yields CASSQEQGFTGELFF.

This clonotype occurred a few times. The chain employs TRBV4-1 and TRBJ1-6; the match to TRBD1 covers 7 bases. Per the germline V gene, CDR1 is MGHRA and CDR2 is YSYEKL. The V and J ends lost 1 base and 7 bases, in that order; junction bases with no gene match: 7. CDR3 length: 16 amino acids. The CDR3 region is CASSQAGQVFNSPLHF. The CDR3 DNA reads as TGCGCCAGCAGCCAAGCCGGACAGGTTTTCAATTCACCCCTCCACTTT.

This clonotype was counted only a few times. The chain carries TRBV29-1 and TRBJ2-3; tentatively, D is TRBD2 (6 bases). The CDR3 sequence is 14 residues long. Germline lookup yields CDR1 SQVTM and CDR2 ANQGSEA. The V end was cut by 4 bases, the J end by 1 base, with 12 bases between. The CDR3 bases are TGCAGCGTTGGCGGGGCGTCAGGCACAGATACGCAGTATTTT. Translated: CSVGGASGTDTQYF.

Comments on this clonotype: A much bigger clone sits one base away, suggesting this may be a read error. CDR3 residues: CIALPDREPEKLFF. CDR3 DNA sequence: TGCATCGCCCTCCCGGACAGGGAGCCCGAAAAACTGTTTTTT. The chain couples TRBV29-1 to TRBJ1-4, with TRBD1 identical over 8 bases. The CDR3 spans 14 residues. Per germline, CDR1 SQVTM and CDR2 ANQGSEA.

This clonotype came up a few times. The DNA for the CDR3 is TGTGCCAGCAGTGTAGGGGGTCTCTACACCTTC. This sequence encodes CASSVGGLYTF. The gene calls are TRBV7-9 and TRBJ1-2; a weak D match, TRBD1 (6 bases). Per germline, CDR1 SEHNR and CDR2 FQNEAQ (reference sequence). The CDR3 is 11 amino acids. V was shortened by 6 bases and J by 10 bases, with 12 bases between the two germline ends. Complete variable domain (other parts from reference TRBV7-9 and TRBJ1-2): DTGVSQNPRHKITKRGQNVTFRCDPISEHNRLYWYRQTLGQGPEFLTYFQNEAQLEKSRLLSDRFSAERPKGSFSTLEIQRTEQGDSAMYLCASSVGGLYTFGSGTRLTVV.

The CDR3 DNA sequence: TGTGCCAGCACTGGGGGGGCTTCCAGGAAAGAGACCCAGTACTTC. This sequence encodes CASTGGASRKETQYF. The chain employs TRBV7-2 and TRBJ2-5, with D perhaps TRBD2 (7 bases). In germline, CDR1 is SGHTA, CDR2 FQGNSA. The V gene lost 7 bases and the J gene lost 3 bases, with 18 bases spanning the gap. The CDR3 has 15 residues.

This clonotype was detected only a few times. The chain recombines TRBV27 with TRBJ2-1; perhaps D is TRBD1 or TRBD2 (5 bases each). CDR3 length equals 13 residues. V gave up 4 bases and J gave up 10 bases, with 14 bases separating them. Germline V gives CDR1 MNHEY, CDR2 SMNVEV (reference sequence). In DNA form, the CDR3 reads TGTGCCAGCAGTTCGGGACCCGTAGGAGAGCAGTTCTTC. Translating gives CASSSGPVGEQFF.

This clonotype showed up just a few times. The CDR3 nucleotides read TGTGCCAGCAGCCCACGGACAGGACATGGTGAAAAACTGTTTTTT. Translated, it gives CASSPRTGHGEKLFF. The rearrangement uses TRBV7-2 and TRBJ1-4; 7 positions agree with TRBD1. Germline CDR1 reads SGHTA; CDR2 reads FQGNSA. CDR3 length equals 15 residues. V was clipped by 5 bases and J by 7 bases; unmatched bases: 10.

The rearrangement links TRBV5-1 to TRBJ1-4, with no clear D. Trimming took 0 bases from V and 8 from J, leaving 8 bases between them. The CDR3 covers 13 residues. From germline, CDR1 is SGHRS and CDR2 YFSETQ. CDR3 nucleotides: TGCGCCAGCAGCTTGGCGGAGAGGGAAAAACTGTTTTTT. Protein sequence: CASSLAEREKLFF.

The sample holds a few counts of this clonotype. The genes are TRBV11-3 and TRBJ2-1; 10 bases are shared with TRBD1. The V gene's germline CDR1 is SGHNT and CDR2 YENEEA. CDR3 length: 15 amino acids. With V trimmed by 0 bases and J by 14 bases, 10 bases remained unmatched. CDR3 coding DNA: TGTGCCAGCAGCTTAGAGGCATCCCCGGGACAGGGGAAGTTCTTC. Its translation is CASSLEASPGQGKFF. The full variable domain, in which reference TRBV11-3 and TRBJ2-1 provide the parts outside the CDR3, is EAGVVQSPRYKIIEKKQPVAFWCNPISGHNTLYWYLQNLGQGPELLIRYENEEAVDDSQLPKDRFSAERLKGVDSTLKIQPAELGDSAVYLCASSLEASPGQGKFFGPGTRLTVL.

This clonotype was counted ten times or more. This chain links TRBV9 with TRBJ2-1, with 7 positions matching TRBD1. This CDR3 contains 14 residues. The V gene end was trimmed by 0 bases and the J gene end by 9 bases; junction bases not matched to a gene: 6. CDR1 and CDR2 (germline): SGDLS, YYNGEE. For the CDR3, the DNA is TGTGCCAGCAGCGTAGCCCCCACAGGGGTTGAGCAGTTCTTC. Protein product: CASSVAPTGVEQFF. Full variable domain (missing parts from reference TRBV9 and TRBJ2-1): DSGVTQTPKHLITATGQRVTLRCSPRSGDLSVYWYQQSLDQGLQFLIQYYNGEERAKGNILERFSAQQFPDLHSELNLSSLELGDSALYFCASSVAPTGVEQFFGPGTRLTVL.

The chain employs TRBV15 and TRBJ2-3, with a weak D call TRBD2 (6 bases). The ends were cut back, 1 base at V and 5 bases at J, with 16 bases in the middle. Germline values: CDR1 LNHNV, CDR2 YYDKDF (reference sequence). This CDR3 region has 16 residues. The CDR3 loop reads CATSRGRGSGEDTQYF. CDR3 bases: TGTGCCACCAGCAGAGGCCGGGGGAGCGGTGAAGATACGCAGTATTTT.

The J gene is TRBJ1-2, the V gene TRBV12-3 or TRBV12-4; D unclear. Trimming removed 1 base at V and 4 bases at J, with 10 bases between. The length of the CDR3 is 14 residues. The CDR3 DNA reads TGTGCCAGCAGTTTAGAGGCGGGCGGCTATGGCTACACCTTC. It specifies CASSLEAGGYGYTF.

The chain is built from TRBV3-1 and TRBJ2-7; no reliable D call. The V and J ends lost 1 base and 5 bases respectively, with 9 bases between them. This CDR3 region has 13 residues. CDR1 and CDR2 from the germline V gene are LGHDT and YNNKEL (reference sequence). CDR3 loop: CASSQVSLHEQYF. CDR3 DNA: TGTGCCAGCAGCCAAGTAAGCCTCCACGAGCAGTACTTC.

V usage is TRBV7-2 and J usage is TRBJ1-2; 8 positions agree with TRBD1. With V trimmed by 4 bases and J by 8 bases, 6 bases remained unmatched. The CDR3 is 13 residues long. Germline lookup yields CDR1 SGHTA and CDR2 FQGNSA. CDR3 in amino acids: CASSSTQGGGYTF. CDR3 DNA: TGTGCCAGCAGCTCTACACAGGGGGGCGGCTACACCTTC.

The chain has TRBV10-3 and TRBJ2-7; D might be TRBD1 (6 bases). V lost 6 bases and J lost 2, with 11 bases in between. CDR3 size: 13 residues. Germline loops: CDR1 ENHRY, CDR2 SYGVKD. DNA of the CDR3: TGTGCCATCAGACACCGGGACACCTACGAGCAGTACTTC. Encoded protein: CAIRHRDTYEQYF.

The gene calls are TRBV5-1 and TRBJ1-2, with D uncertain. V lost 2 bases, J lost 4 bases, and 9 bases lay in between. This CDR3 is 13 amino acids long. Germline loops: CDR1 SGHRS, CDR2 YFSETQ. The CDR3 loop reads CASSLSERYGYTF. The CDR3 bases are TGCGCCAGCAGCTTAAGTGAGCGCTATGGCTACACCTTC. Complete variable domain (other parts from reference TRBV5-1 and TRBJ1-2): KAGVTQTPRYLIKTRGQQVTLSCSPISGHRSVSWYQQTPGQGLQFLFEYFSETQRNKGNFPGRFSGRQFSNSRSEMNVSTLELGDSALYLCASSLSERYGYTFGSGTRLTVV.

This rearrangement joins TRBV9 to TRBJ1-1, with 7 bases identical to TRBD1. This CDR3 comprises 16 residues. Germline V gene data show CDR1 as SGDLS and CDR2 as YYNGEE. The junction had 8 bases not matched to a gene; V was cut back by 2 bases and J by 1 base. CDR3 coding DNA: TGTGCCAGCAGCGTCCTTACAGGGGTGGGGAACACTGAAGCTTTCTTT. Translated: CASSVLTGVGNTEAFF.